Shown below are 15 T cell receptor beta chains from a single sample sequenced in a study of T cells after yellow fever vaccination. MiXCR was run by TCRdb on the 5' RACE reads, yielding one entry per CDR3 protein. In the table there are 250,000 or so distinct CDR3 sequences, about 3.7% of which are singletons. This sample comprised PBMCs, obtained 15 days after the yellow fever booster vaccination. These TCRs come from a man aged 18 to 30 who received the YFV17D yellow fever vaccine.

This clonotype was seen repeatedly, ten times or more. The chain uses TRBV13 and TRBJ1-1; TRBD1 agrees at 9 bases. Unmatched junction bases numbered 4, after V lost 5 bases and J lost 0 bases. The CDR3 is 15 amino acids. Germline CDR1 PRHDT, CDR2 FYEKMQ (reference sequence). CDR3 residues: CASSNRGPVNTEAFF. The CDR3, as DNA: TGTGCCAGCAGCAACAGGGGGCCGGTGAACACTGAAGCTTTCTTT. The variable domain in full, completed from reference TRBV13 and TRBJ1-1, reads AAGVIQSPRHLIKEKRETATLKCYPIPRHDTVYWYQQGPGQDPQFLISFYEKMQSDKGSIPDRFSAQQFSDYHSELNMSSLELGDSALYFCASSNRGPVNTEAFFGQGTRLTVV.

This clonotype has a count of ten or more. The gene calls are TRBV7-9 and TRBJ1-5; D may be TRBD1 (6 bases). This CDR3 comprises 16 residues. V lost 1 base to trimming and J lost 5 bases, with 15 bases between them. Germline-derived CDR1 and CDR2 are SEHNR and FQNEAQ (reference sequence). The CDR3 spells CASSLGQGPRDQPQHF. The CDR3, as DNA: TGTGCCAGCAGCTTAGGCCAGGGGCCGAGGGATCAGCCCCAGCATTTT.

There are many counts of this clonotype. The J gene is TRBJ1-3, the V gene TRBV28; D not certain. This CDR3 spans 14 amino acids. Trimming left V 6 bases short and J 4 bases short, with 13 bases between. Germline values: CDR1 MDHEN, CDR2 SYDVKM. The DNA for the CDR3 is TGTGCCAGCAGCTCGGGTCCCCTCGGAAACACCATATATTTT. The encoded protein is CASSSGPLGNTIYF.

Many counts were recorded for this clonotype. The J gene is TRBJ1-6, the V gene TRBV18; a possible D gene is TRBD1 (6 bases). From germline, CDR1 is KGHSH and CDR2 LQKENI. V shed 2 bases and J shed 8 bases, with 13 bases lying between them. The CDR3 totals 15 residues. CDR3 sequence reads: CASSPGGLPDSPLHF. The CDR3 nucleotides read TGTGCCAGCTCACCAGGGGGGCTACCGGATTCACCCCTCCACTTT.

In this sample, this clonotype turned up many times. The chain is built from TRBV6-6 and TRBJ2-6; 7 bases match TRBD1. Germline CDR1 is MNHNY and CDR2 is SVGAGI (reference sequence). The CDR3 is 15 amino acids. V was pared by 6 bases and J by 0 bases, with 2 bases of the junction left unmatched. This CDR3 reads CASRGTDSGANVLTF. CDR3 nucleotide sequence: TGTGCCAGCAGGGGGACAGACTCTGGGGCCAACGTCCTGACTTTC.

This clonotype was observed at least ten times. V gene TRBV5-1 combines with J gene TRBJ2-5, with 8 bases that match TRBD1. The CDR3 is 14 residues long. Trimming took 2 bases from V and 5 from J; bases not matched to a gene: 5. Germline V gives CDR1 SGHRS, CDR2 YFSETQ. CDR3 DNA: TGCGCCAGCAGCTTCAGGGGGCAGGGGGAGACCCAGTACTTC. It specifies CASSFRGQGETQYF.

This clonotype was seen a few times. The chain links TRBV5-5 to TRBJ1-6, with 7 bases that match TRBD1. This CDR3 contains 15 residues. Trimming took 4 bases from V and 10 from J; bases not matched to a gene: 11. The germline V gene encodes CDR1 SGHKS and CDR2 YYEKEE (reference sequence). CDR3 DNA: TGTGCCAGCAGCACAACGGACAGGATCGGGTCACCCCTCCACTTT. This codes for CASSTTDRIGSPLHF.

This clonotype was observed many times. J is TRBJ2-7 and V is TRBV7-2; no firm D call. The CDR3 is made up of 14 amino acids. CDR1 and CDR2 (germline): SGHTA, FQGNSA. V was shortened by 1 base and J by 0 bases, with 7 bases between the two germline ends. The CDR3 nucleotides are TGTGCCAGCAGCTTAGTAGTCAGCTCCTACGAGCAGTACGTC. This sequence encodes CASSLVVSSYEQYV.

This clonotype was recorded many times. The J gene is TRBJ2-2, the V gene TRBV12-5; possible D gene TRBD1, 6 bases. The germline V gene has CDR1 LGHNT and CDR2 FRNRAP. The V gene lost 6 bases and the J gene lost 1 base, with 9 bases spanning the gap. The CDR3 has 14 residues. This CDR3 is CASGSGQNTGELFF. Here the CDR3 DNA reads TGTGCTAGTGGCTCGGGACAGAACACCGGGGAGCTGTTTTTT.

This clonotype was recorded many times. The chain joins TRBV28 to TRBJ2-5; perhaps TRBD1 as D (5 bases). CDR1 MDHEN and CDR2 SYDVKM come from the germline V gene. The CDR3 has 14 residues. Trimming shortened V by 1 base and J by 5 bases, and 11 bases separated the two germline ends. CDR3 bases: TGTGCCAGCAGTTTATCGCCAGGGCAGGAGACCCAGTACTTC. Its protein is CASSLSPGQETQYF.

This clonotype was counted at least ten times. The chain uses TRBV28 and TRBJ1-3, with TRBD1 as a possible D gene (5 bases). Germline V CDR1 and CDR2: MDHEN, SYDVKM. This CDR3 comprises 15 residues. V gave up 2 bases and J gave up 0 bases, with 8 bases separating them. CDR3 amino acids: CASSLAGPSGNTIYF. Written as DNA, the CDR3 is TGTGCCAGCAGTTTAGCAGGGCCCTCTGGAAACACCATATATTTT. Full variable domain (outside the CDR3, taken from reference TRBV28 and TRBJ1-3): DVKVTQSSRYLVKRTGEKVFLECVQDMDHENMFWYRQDPGLGLRLIYFSYDVKMKEKGDIPEGYSVSREKKERFSLILESASTNQTSMYLCASSLAGPSGNTIYFGEGSWLTVV.

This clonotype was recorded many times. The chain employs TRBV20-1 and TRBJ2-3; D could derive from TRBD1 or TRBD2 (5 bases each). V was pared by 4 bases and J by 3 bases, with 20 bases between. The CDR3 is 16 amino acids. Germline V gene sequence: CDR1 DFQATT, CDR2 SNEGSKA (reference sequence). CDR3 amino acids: CSATSRGPGKTDTQYF. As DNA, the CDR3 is TGCAGTGCTACGAGTAGGGGACCCGGGAAAACAGATACGCAGTATTTT.

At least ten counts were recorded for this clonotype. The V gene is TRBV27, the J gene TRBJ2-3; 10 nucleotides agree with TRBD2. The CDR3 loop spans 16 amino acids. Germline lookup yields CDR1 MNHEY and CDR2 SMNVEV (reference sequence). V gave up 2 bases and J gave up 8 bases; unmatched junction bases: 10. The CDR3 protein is CASSLISGGGPGTQYF. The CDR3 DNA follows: TGTGCCAGCAGTTTAATCAGCGGGGGGGGACCGGGTACGCAGTATTTT.

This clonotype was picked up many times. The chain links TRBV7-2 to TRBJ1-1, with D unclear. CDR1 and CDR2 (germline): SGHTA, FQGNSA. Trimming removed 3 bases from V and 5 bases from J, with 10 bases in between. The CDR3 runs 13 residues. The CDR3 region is CASSLSAMTEAFF. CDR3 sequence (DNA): TGTGCCAGCAGCTTGTCGGCAATGACTGAAGCTTTCTTT.

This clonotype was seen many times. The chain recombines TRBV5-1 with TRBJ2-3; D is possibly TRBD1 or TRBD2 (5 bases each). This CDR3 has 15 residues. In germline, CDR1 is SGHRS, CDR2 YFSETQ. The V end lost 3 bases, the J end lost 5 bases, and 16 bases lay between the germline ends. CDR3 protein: CASSSGTPFRDTQYF. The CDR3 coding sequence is TGCGCCAGCAGCTCCGGGACCCCCTTCCGAGATACGCAGTATTTT. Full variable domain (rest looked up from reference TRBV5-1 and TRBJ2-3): KAGVTQTPRYLIKTRGQQVTLSCSPISGHRSVSWYQQTPGQGLQFLFEYFSETQRNKGNFPGRFSGRQFSNSRSEMNVSTLELGDSALYLCASSSGTPFRDTQYFGPGTRLTVL.